The 26 T cell receptor beta chains given below trace back to one sample, sequenced in a study of blood T cell repertoires in COVID-19. Libraries were prepared by immunoSEQ multiplex PCR; TCRdb keeps only in-frame clonotypes and omits some of them. The profile shows about 300,000 clones, approximately 85% of them singletons. The sequenced sample was peripheral blood. Receptors originate from a man younger than 35 with active or convalescent COVID-19.

The V gene is TRBV6-5, the J gene TRBJ2-3; 7 bases align to TRBD1. CDR3 length equals 13 residues. J gave up 3 bases and V 10 bases, and 7 bases lay outside the gene matches. The germline gives CDR1 MNHEY, CDR2 SVGAGI. As DNA, the CDR3 is TGTGCCATCCGACAGGGTGGTACAGATACGCAGTATTTT. Amino acid sequence: CAIRQGGTDTQYF.

This clone has just one count. The V call is TRBV5-6, the J call TRBJ1-1; TRBD1 matches 8 bases. Germline V CDR1 and CDR2: SGHDT, YYEEEE. The V and J ends lost 4 bases and 1 base, in that order; junction bases with no gene match: 6. The length of the CDR3 is 15 residues. CDR3 sequence reads: CASSTGQGENTEAFF. The CDR3 DNA reads TGTGCCAGCAGCACAGGACAGGGCGAGAACACTGAAGCTTTCTTT.

The chain joins TRBV13 to TRBJ1-1; unclear D gene. The CDR3 contains 13 residues. Per germline, CDR1 PRHDT and CDR2 FYEKMQ (reference sequence). Trimming cost V 3 bases and J 4 bases, with 9 bases left between them. This CDR3 reads CASSLGRSTEAFF. CDR3 nucleotide sequence: TGTGCCAGCAGCTTGGGTCGGAGCACTGAAGCTTTCTTT.

CDR3 sequence reads: CASSPGQGYNEQFF. CDR3 DNA: TGTGCCAGCAGCCCGGGACAGGGATACAATGAGCAGTTCTTC. This chain uses TRBV6-5 with TRBJ2-1, with 9 bases identical to TRBD1. The V and J ends lost 6 bases and 4 bases, in that order; junction bases with no gene match: 4. The CDR3 contains 14 residues. Germline loops: CDR1 MNHEY, CDR2 SVGAGI.

The V call is TRBV14, the J call TRBJ1-4; 8 nucleotides match TRBD1. Germline V gene sequence: CDR1 SGHDN, CDR2 FVKESK. Trimming removed 2 bases from V and 2 bases from J; junction bases left unmatched: 1. The CDR3 is 15 residues long. The CDR3 region has the DNA TGTGCCAGCAGCCAATGGACAGGGACTAATGAAAAACTGTTTTTT. Translated, it gives CASSQWTGTNEKLFF.

This clone was detected ten times or more. V usage is TRBV10-3 and J usage is TRBJ1-5; D might be TRBD1 (6 bases). V was clipped by 6 bases and J by 5 bases, with 8 bases between them. CDR3 size: 12 residues. Germline CDR1 and CDR2: ENHRY and SYGVKD. The CDR3 is CAISSGDQPQHF. The CDR3 DNA reads TGTGCCATCAGCTCAGGGGATCAGCCCCAGCATTTT.

Only a few counts were recorded for this clone. The gene calls are TRBV7-2 and TRBJ2-1; D gene unclear. In germline, CDR1 is SGHTA, CDR2 FQGNSA. CDR3 length: 14 residues. The V end lost 5 bases, the J end lost 9 bases, and 17 bases lay between the germline ends. CDR3 sequence reads: CASSHTPTRGEQFF. CDR3 nucleotides: TGTGCCAGCAGCCATACGCCCACCCGCGGTGAGCAGTTCTTC.

The V call is TRBV6-6, the J call TRBJ2-6, with 8 bases identical to TRBD1. V was pared by 6 bases and J by 0 bases, with 16 bases of the junction left unmatched. Germline values: CDR1 MNHNY, CDR2 SVGAGI (reference sequence). The CDR3 consists of 20 residues. CDR3 in amino acids: CASSLQDPGQVLSGANVLTF. For the CDR3, the DNA is TGTGCCAGCAGCCTACAAGACCCGGGACAGGTTCTCTCTGGGGCCAACGTCCTGACTTTC.

V gene TRBV19 combines with J gene TRBJ1-5; tentative D call: TRBD1 (6 bases). The CDR3 has 14 residues. V was pared by 6 bases and J by 2 bases, with 11 bases between. Germline V CDR1 and CDR2: LNHDA, SQIVND (reference sequence). CDR3 sequence: CASRARGGNQPQHF. The CDR3 bases are TGTGCCAGTAGAGCCAGGGGTGGCAATCAGCCCCAGCATTTT.

The chain joins TRBV7-6 to TRBJ2-1; D might be TRBD2 (6 bases). CDR1 is SGHVS and CDR2 is FNYEAQ in the germline V gene. V was shortened by 2 bases and J by 7 bases, with 15 bases between the two germline ends. The length of the CDR3 is 15 residues. CDR3 loop: CASSLKRSGRNEQFF. The CDR3 DNA sequence: TGTGCCAGCAGCTTAAAGAGAAGCGGGCGGAATGAGCAGTTCTTC.

V and J are TRBV2 and TRBJ1-4; tentatively, D is TRBD1 (6 bases). From germline, CDR1 is SNHLY and CDR2 FYNNEI. The CDR3 has 14 residues. V was pared by 6 bases and J by 7 bases, with 15 bases between. The chain's CDR3 is CASSGEGGVEKLFF. In DNA form, the CDR3 reads TGTGCCAGCAGCGGGGAAGGGGGAGTTGAAAAACTGTTTTTT.

V usage is TRBV5-6 and J usage is TRBJ2-7; 7 nucleotides align to TRBD2. This CDR3 contains 18 residues. CDR1 and CDR2 from the germline V gene are SGHDT and YYEEEE. J gave up 3 bases and V 0 bases, and 15 bases lay outside the gene matches. The chain's CDR3 is CASSLVFTGGTGDYEQYF. The CDR3 nucleotides read TGTGCCAGCAGCTTGGTGTTTACGGGGGGTACAGGCGACTACGAGCAGTACTTC.

This clone was counted between two and nine times. V usage is TRBV13 and J usage is TRBJ1-2; TRBD1 aligns across 9 bases. The V gene end was trimmed by 0 bases and the J gene end by 1 base; junction bases not matched to a gene: 3. Looked up from germline, CDR1 is PRHDT and CDR2 is FYEKMQ (reference sequence). The CDR3 has 16 residues. The CDR3 region is CASSLGGQGGNYGYTF. Here the CDR3 DNA reads TGTGCCAGCAGCTTAGGGGGACAGGGCGGTAACTATGGCTACACCTTC. Combining the CDR3 with reference TRBV13 and TRBJ1-2 gives the whole variable domain AAGVIQSPRHLIKEKRETATLKCYPIPRHDTVYWYQQGPGQDPQFLISFYEKMQSDKGSIPDRFSAQQFSDYHSELNMSSLELGDSALYFCASSLGGQGGNYGYTFGSGTRLTVV.

The rearrangement joins TRBV9 to TRBJ2-3; TRBD1 is a possible D gene (5 bases). The germline V and J ends were trimmed by 0 bases and 0 bases, with 8 bases remaining between them. Germline values: CDR1 SGDLS, CDR2 YYNGEE. This CDR3 spans 15 amino acids. As DNA, the CDR3 is TGTGCCAGCAGCGTAGGGGCAGGGAGCACAGATACGCAGTATTTT. Protein: CASSVGAGSTDTQYF.

The V call is TRBV19, the J call TRBJ1-6, with D tentatively TRBD1 (5 bases). Trimming cost V 4 bases and J 8 bases, with 15 bases left between them. The CDR3 runs 15 residues. Germline lookup yields CDR1 LNHDA and CDR2 SQIVND (reference sequence). The CDR3 DNA reads as TGTGCCAGTAGTACAACAGGAGGGGATGATTCACCCCTCCACTTT. Translation gives CASSTTGGDDSPLHF. Drawing the rest from reference TRBV19 and TRBJ1-6, the complete variable domain is DGGITQSPKYLFRKEGQNVTLSCEQNLNHDAMYWYRQDPGQGLRLIYYSQIVNDFQKGDIAEGYSVSREKKESFPLTVTSAQKNPTAFYLCASSTTGGDDSPLHFGNGTRLTVT.

The chain recombines TRBV6-6 with TRBJ1-2; TRBD1 aligns across 11 bases. Germline V gene lookup returns CDR1 MNHNY and CDR2 SVGAGI (reference sequence). With 6 bases clipped from V and 0 bases from J, the junction kept 0 bases outside the gene matches. The CDR3 extends over 14 amino acids. This CDR3 reads CASRGQGANYGYTF. CDR3 DNA: TGTGCCAGCAGGGGACAGGGGGCTAACTATGGCTACACCTTC.

The chain uses TRBV18 and TRBJ1-4; D is undetermined. Germline assignment: CDR1 KGHSH and CDR2 LQKENI. The CDR3 is made up of 15 amino acids. V was clipped by 3 bases and J by 8 bases, with 16 bases between them. For the CDR3, the DNA is TGTGCCAGCTCACCGCCTCCCGGGAAACGGGAAAAACTGTTTTTT. Translated, it gives CASSPPPGKREKLFF.

This chain joins TRBV21-1 and TRBJ2-7; the listed D gene, TRBD1, was not tested against the DNA. TRBV21-1 is designated a pseudogene. This CDR3 has 11 amino acids. CDR3 coding DNA: TGTGCCAGCAGGCAGGTTGACGAGCAGTACTTC. Its translation is CASRQVDEQYF.

This clone was observed once. The genes are TRBV4-1 and TRBJ2-1, with D maybe TRBD2 (5 bases). This CDR3 region has 13 residues. V gave up 1 base and J gave up 8 bases, with 9 bases separating them. The germline V gene has CDR1 MGHRA and CDR2 YSYEKL. CDR3 region: CASSQVARDEQFF. CDR3 bases: TGCGCCAGCAGCCAAGTGGCGCGGGATGAGCAGTTCTTC.

This clone was found a few times. This chain's CDR3 is CASSLRTDTYNEQFF. The CDR3 bases are TGTGCCAGCAGCTTACGAACAGACACCTACAATGAGCAGTTCTTC. The chain couples TRBV7-9 to TRBJ2-1; D unresolved. Per the germline V gene, CDR1 is SEHNR and CDR2 is FQNEAQ (reference sequence). V was clipped by 2 bases and J by 2 bases, with 10 bases between them. The CDR3 has 15 residues.

This chain uses TRBV19 with TRBJ1-1; no definite D call. This CDR3 spans 13 amino acids. Germline-derived CDR1 and CDR2 are LNHDA and SQIVND (reference sequence). Deletions cut 0 bases from V and 5 bases from J, with 7 bases between. CDR3 residues: CASSIDRGTEAFF. Written as DNA, the CDR3 is TGTGCCAGTAGTATAGACCGGGGTACTGAAGCTTTCTTT.

The rearrangement joins TRBV11-2 to TRBJ1-2; D might be TRBD1 (6 bases). The germline V gene encodes CDR1 SGHAT and CDR2 FQNNGV. The V end lost 5 bases, the J end lost 8 bases, and 12 bases lay between the germline ends. CDR3 length: 12 amino acids. CDR3 DNA sequence: TGTGCCAGCAGCCCCGACAGGAGAGGCTACACCTTC. Protein product: CASSPDRRGYTF.

This chain links TRBV9 with TRBJ2-3, with no clear D. This CDR3 has 12 amino acids. The germline V gene encodes CDR1 SGDLS and CDR2 YYNGEE. The ends were cut back, 7 bases at V and 7 bases at J, with 13 bases in the middle. DNA of the CDR3: TGTGCCAGCGGCCCCGATTCGCATACGCAGTATTTT. Its translation is CASGPDSHTQYF. Looking up the rest from reference TRBV9 and TRBJ2-3 gives the full variable domain: DSGVTQTPKHLITATGQRVTLRCSPRSGDLSVYWYQQSLDQGLQFLIQYYNGEERAKGNILERFSAQQFPDLHSELNLSSLELGDSALYFCASGPDSHTQYFGPGTRLTVL.

This sequence joins TRBV7-9 and TRBJ2-5, with D perhaps TRBD2 (5 bases). V was clipped by 8 bases and J by 1 base, with 8 bases between them. This CDR3 comprises 12 residues. The germline V gene has CDR1 SEHNR and CDR2 FQNEAQ (reference sequence). This CDR3 reads CASGGSQETQYF. The CDR3 DNA sequence: TGTGCCAGCGGAGGCAGCCAAGAGACCCAGTACTTC.

The rearrangement uses TRBV13 and TRBJ2-5; the match to TRBD1 covers 8 bases. From germline, CDR1 is PRHDT and CDR2 FYEKMQ (reference sequence). V lost 5 bases and J lost 0; bases outside the gene matches: 5. CDR3 size: 15 residues. The CDR3 here is CASSPDREYQETQYF. Here the CDR3 DNA reads TGTGCCAGCAGCCCGGACAGGGAGTACCAAGAGACCCAGTACTTC. The full variable domain, its missing parts supplied by reference TRBV13 and TRBJ2-5, is AAGVIQSPRHLIKEKRETATLKCYPIPRHDTVYWYQQGPGQDPQFLISFYEKMQSDKGSIPDRFSAQQFSDYHSELNMSSLELGDSALYFCASSPDREYQETQYFGPGTRLLVL.

Only one count was recorded for this clone. This chain links TRBV2 with TRBJ1-1; TRBD1 might be the D (5 bases). CDR1 SNHLY and CDR2 FYNNEI come from the germline V gene. The CDR3 has 13 amino acids. With 3 bases removed from V and 4 bases from J, the gap between germline ends came to 9 bases. Written as DNA, the CDR3 is TGTGCCAGCAGTGAGGGGGGGGTCACTGAAGCTTTCTTT. Translating gives CASSEGGVTEAFF.